This T cell receptor (beta chain) is drawn from a study of cytomegalovirus exposure and HLA in healthy donors. The assay was immunoSEQ multiplex PCR, and TCRdb's table has in-frame clones only and misses some. Of around 300,000 clones listed, 80% to 90% are singletons. Notes on this clone: Its target is not known.

Study-level results: Most observed TCR sequences were rare, whereas some public TCRs were detected in many donors. The tendency of first-cohort TCR clusters to co-occur in the 120 or so validation repertoires was identified by a subsequent analysis.

The TCR comes from a woman in her late teens or twenties in good health and CMV-seronegative. Sequencing was carried out using PBMCs.

Written as DNA, the CDR3 is TGCAGCGCCGAAGACGGTACGGGTGGCTACACCTTC. Its protein is CSAEDGTGGYTF. V and J are TRBV29-1 and TRBJ1-2; no definite D call. V dropped 7 bases and J dropped 7 bases, with 16 bases sitting between them. This CDR3 comprises 12 residues. The germline gives CDR1 SQVTM, CDR2 ANQGSEA.